This T cell receptor (beta chain) was found in a study of shared clonotypes between healthy human individuals. Study-level background: Two women and a few men aged 18 to 49 made up the donors.

Trimming removed 0 bases from V and 3 bases from J; junction bases left unmatched: 2. The CDR3 totals 14 residues. Germline V lookup: CDR1 MNHEY, CDR2 SMNVEV (reference sequence). Produced via immunoSEQ multiplex PCR; TCRdb's table is partial and in-frame only. This sample has 2 million or so clones, with roughly 94% found just once. As to this clone: The antigen is unknown. Other DNA sequences within the sample encode an identical CDR3.

Study-wide results and caveats: Roughly 5.3% of naive CD4 clonotypes were common to four donors. Sorted-subset sequencing was shown by rarefaction to be incomplete despite large depth.

The TCR sequence derives from a man aged 18 to 29 in good health. V usage is TRBV27 and J usage is TRBJ2-7; 7 nucleotides line up with TRBD1. Sequenced sample: naive CD4+ T cells sorted from blood. Indicated subset: CD45RA+ positively selected. The CDR3 bases are TGTGCCAGCAGTTTATCGACAGGGTACTACGAGCAGTACTTC. Protein: CASSLSTGYYEQYF.